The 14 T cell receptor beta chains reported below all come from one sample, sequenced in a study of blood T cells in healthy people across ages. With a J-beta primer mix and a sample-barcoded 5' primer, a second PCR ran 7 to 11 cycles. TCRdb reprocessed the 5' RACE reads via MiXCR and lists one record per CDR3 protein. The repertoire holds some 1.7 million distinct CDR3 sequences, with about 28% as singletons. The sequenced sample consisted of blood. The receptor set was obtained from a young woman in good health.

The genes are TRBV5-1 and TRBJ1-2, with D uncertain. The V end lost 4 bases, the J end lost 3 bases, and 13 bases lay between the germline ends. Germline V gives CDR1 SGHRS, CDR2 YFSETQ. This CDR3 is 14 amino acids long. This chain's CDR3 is CASSVGPEDYGYTF. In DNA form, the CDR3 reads TGCGCCAGCAGCGTCGGTCCGGAGGACTATGGCTACACCTTC.

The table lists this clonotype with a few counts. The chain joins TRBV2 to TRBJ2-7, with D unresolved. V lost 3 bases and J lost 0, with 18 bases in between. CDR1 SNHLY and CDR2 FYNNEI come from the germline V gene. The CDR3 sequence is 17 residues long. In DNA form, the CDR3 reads TGTGCCAGCAGTGACATAGCCGGATGGACCATCTCCTACGAGCAGTACTTC. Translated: CASSDIAGWTISYEQYF. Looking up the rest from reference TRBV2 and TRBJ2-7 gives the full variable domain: EPEVTQTPSHQVTQMGQEVILRCVPISNHLYFYWYRQILGQKVEFLVSFYNNEISEKSEIFDDQFSVERPDGSNFTLKIRSTKLEDSAMYFCASSDIAGWTISYEQYFGPGTRLTVT.

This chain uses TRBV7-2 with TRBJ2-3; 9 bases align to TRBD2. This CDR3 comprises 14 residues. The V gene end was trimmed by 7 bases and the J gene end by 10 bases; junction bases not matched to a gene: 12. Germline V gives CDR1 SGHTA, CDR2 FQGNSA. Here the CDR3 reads CASISGGWQTAQYF. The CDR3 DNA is TGTGCCAGCATCAGCGGGGGGTGGCAGACCGCGCAGTATTTT.

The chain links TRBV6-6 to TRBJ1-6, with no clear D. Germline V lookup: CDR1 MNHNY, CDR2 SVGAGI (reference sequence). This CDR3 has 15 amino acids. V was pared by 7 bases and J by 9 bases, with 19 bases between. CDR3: CASTKDGRGSSPLHF. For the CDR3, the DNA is TGTGCCAGCACAAAGGACGGGCGGGGATCTTCACCCCTCCACTTT.

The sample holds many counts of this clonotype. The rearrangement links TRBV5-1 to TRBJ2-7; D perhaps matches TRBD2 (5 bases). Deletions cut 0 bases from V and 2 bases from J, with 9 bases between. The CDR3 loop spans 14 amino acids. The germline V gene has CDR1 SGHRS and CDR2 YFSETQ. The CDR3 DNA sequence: TGCGCCAGCAGCTTGGCGGCGGGTACCTACGAGCAGTACTTC. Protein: CASSLAAGTYEQYF.

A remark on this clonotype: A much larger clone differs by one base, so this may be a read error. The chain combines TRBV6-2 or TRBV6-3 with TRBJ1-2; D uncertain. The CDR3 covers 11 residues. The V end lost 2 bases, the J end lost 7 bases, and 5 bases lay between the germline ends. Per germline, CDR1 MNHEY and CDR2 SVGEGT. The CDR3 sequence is CASSYPTGYTF. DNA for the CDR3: TGTGCCAGCAGTTACCCGACTGGCTACACCTTC.

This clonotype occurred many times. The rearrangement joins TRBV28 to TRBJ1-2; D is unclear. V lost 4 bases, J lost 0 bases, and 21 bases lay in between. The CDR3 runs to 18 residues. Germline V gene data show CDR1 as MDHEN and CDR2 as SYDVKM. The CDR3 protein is CASSSIGPRSLTNYGYTF. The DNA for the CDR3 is TGTGCCAGCAGTTCCATTGGCCCGCGAAGCCTTACTAACTATGGCTACACCTTC.

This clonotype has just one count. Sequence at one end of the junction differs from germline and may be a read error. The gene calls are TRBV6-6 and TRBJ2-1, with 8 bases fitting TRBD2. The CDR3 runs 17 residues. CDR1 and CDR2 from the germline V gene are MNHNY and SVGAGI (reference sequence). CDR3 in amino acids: CASSYSSLSGGNDEQFF. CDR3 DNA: TGTGCCAGCAGCTACTCGAGTTTGTCGGGAGGGAACGATGAGCAGTTCTTC.

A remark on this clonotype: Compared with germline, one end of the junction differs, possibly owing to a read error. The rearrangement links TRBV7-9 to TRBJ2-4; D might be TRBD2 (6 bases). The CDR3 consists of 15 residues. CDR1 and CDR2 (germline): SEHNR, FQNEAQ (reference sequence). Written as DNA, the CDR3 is TGTGCCAGCAGCATAGGACCCGGTGGAGGAGGGGCCCAGCACTTC. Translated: CASSIGPGGGGAQHF.

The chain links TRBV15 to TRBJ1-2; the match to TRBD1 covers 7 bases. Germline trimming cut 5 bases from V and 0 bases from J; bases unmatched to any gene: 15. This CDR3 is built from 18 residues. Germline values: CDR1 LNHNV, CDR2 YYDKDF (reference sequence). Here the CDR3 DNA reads TGTGCCACCAGCCGGGACAGTAATCCGAGGGTCGCTAACTATGGCTACACCTTC. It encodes CATSRDSNPRVANYGYTF.

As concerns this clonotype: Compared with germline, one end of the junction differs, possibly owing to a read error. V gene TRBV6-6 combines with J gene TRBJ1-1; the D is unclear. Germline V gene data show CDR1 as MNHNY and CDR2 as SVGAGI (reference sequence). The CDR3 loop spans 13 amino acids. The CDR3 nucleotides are TGTGCCGGCAGTTACACGATGAACACTGAAGCTTTCTTT. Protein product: CAGSYTMNTEAFF.

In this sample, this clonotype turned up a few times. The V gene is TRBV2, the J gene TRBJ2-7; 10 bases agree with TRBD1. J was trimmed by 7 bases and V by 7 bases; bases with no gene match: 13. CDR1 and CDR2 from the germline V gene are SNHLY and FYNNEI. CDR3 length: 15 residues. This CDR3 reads CASTAVGQGSKEQYF. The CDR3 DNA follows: TGTGCCAGCACTGCAGTGGGACAGGGGTCGAAAGAGCAGTACTTC.

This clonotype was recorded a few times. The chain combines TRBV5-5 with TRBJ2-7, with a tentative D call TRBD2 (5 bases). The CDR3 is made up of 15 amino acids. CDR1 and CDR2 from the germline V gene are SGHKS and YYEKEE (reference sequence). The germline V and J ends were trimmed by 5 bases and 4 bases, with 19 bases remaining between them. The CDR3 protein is CASRLEPPNNYEQYF. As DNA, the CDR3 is TGTGCCAGCAGACTAGAGCCCCCCAACAATTACGAGCAGTACTTC. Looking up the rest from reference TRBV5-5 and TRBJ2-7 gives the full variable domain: DAGVTQSPTHLIKTRGQQVTLRCSPISGHKSVSWYQQVLGQGPQFIFQYYEKEERGRGNFPDRFSARQFPNYSSELNVNALLLGDSALYLCASRLEPPNNYEQYFGPGTRLTVT.

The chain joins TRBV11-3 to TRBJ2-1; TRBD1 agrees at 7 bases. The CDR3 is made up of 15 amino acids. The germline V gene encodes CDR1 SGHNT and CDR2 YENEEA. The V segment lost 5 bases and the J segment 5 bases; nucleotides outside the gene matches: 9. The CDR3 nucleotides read TGTGCCAGCAGCCAACAGGGGCGAACAGACAATGAGCAGTTCTTC. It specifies CASSQQGRTDNEQFF.